One sample yielded the 32 T cell receptor beta chains listed below, sequenced in a study of blood T cell repertoires in COVID-19. Some clones are missing from TCRdb's copy, which holds only in-frame ones; the method was immunoSEQ multiplex PCR. Among about 140,000 clones listed, about 88% were seen once. What was sequenced was peripheral blood. The receptor set was obtained from a human donor in a cohort sampled during active COVID-19.

This clone was seen a few times. The V gene is TRBV27, the J gene TRBJ2-5; D ambiguous. The CDR3 has 14 amino acids. Trimming removed 0 bases at V and 5 bases at J, with 10 bases between. The germline CDR1 and CDR2 sequences are MNHEY and SMNVEV (reference sequence). CDR3 in amino acids: CASSLSAPGETQYF. The CDR3 bases are TGTGCCAGCAGTTTATCGGCCCCCGGGGAGACCCAGTACTTC.

V gene TRBV7-9 combines with J gene TRBJ1-5, with TRBD1 as a possible D gene (5 bases). CDR1 is SEHNR, CDR2 FQNEAQ, per germline (reference sequence). The CDR3 is made up of 14 amino acids. With 5 bases removed from V and 6 bases from J, the gap between germline ends came to 14 bases. This CDR3 is CASSPVGRGQPQHF. The DNA for the CDR3 is TGTGCCAGCAGCCCAGTGGGGCGCGGTCAGCCCCAGCATTTT.

The chain is built from TRBV27 and TRBJ1-5; 10 positions agree with TRBD1. The CDR3 is 15 residues long. V lost 5 bases and J lost 7; bases outside the gene matches: 8. In germline, CDR1 is MNHEY, CDR2 SMNVEV (reference sequence). This CDR3 is CASSMDRGIGQPQHF. CDR3 DNA sequence: TGTGCCAGCAGTATGGACAGGGGGATCGGACAGCCCCAGCATTTT.

DNA for the CDR3: TGTGCCAGCAGTTTGACCTTTGGAGGGCCTAATTCACCCCTCCACTTT. Amino acids: CASSLTFGGPNSPLHF. V gene TRBV27 combines with J gene TRBJ1-6; D remains ambiguous. Germline V lookup: CDR1 MNHEY, CDR2 SMNVEV (reference sequence). This CDR3 is 16 amino acids long. Trimming removed 3 bases from V and 6 bases from J, with 15 bases in between.

This chain links TRBV5-5 with TRBJ2-5, with D possibly being TRBD2 (6 bases). Looked up from germline, CDR1 is SGHKS and CDR2 is YYEKEE (reference sequence). The CDR3 length is 16 residues. V was cut by 4 bases and J by 4 bases, with 20 bases left in between. The CDR3 DNA follows: TGTGCCAGCAGCGTATTGGATTCCATGGAGGGAGAGACCCAGTACTTC. Translated, it gives CASSVLDSMEGETQYF.

This chain connects TRBV15 to TRBJ1-4; TRBD1 matches at 8 bases. The CDR3 spans 15 residues. Germline CDR1 LNHNV, CDR2 YYDKDF (reference sequence). V shed 0 bases, J shed 8 bases, and the junction held 5 bases outside the gene matches. The CDR3, as DNA: TGTGCCACCAGCAGAGACAGGGGGCGTGAGGAAAAACTGTTTTTT. Encoded protein: CATSRDRGREEKLFF.

The rearrangement joins TRBV11-3 to TRBJ2-2; TRBD1 matches 8 bases. The CDR3 runs to 16 residues. V lost 5 bases and J lost 4; bases outside the gene matches: 9. CDR1 is SGHNT, CDR2 YENEEA, per germline. The CDR3 sequence is CASSARGRFGTGELFF. The CDR3 nucleotides read TGTGCCAGCAGCGCCAGGGGGCGGTTCGGCACCGGGGAGCTGTTTTTT.

The genes are TRBV30 and TRBJ1-1; D not certain. Between the trimmed V and J ends, which lost 0 bases and 2 bases, there was a span of 4 bases. This CDR3 spans 12 amino acids. The germline V gene has CDR1 GTSNPN and CDR2 SVGIG (reference sequence). Written as DNA, the CDR3 is TGTGCCTGGAGTGTACTTAACACTGAAGCTTTCTTT. Translating it yields CAWSVLNTEAFF.

This chain connects TRBV11-2 to TRBJ2-3; no clear D. V was shortened by 3 bases and J by 5 bases, with 9 bases between the two germline ends. Germline loops: CDR1 SGHAT, CDR2 FQNNGV. The CDR3 is made up of 13 amino acids. CDR3 amino acids: CASSFYFQDTQYF. CDR3 nucleotide sequence: TGTGCCAGCAGCTTCTACTTTCAAGATACGCAGTATTTT.

This clone was observed a handful of times. The genes are TRBV19 and TRBJ1-1; tentative D call: TRBD1 (5 bases). Trimming cost V 7 bases and J 6 bases, with 15 bases left between them. The V gene's germline CDR1 is LNHDA and CDR2 SQIVND (reference sequence). The CDR3 totals 13 residues. The CDR3 sequence is CASKTGPTAEAFF. CDR3 bases: TGTGCCAGTAAAACAGGACCCACGGCTGAAGCTTTCTTT.

This rearrangement joins TRBV28 to TRBJ2-2; D is perhaps TRBD1 (5 bases). V lost 3 bases and J 6 bases, leaving 14 bases between the germline ends. The CDR3 runs to 15 residues. CDR1 is MDHEN and CDR2 is SYDVKM in the germline V gene. In DNA form, the CDR3 reads TGTGCCAGCAGTTTCCATAGGGTGGGGCCCGGGGAGCTGTTTTTT. This translates into CASSFHRVGPGELFF.

The CDR3 region has the DNA TGTGCCAGCAGCCGATCTTTCACGGGACAGGGCCACAATGAGCAGTTCTTC. Its translation: CASSRSFTGQGHNEQFF. This chain links TRBV7-3 with TRBJ2-1, with 9 bases fitting TRBD1. J lost 5 bases, V lost 5 bases, and 13 bases had no gene match. The germline CDR1 and CDR2 sequences are SGHTA and FQGTGA. The CDR3 totals 17 residues.

The rearrangement joins TRBV2 to TRBJ1-1, with D perhaps TRBD1 (5 bases). CDR1 and CDR2 (germline): SNHLY, FYNNEI. Trimming left V 6 bases short and J 10 bases short, with 15 bases between. The CDR3 sequence is 12 residues long. This CDR3 is CASRETVTLAFF. CDR3 DNA sequence: TGTGCCAGCAGAGAGACAGTCACCCTAGCTTTCTTT.

The CDR3 protein is CASSPRGSMNTEAFF. The CDR3 DNA sequence: TGTGCCAGCAGCCCTAGGGGTTCAATGAACACTGAAGCTTTCTTT. This chain links TRBV7-8 with TRBJ1-1; D might be TRBD1 (5 bases). This CDR3 spans 15 amino acids. The ends were cut back, 5 bases at V and 0 bases at J, with 13 bases in the middle. Germline V lookup: CDR1 SGHVS, CDR2 FQNEAQ.

The V gene is TRBV7-8, the J gene TRBJ2-1; the match to TRBD1 covers 7 bases. V dropped 3 bases and J dropped 0; count of bases not matched to a gene: 17. Per germline, CDR1 SGHVS and CDR2 FQNEAQ. The CDR3 is made up of 20 amino acids. In DNA, the CDR3 is TGTGCCAGCAGCTTCACCGGGACAGAAATTCTTGGGGTCTCCTACAATGAGCAGTTCTTC. Its translation is CASSFTGTEILGVSYNEQFF.

The V and J genes are TRBV11-2 and TRBJ1-1; unclear D gene. CDR1 is SGHAT, CDR2 FQNNGV, per germline. V lost 9 bases and J lost 0, with 11 bases in between. This CDR3 is 13 amino acids long. CDR3 sequence: CASRASMNTEAFF. The CDR3 DNA sequence: TGTGCCAGTCGCGCTAGTATGAACACTGAAGCTTTCTTT.

The gene calls are TRBV15 and TRBJ2-7; 9 nucleotides align to TRBD1. Per germline, CDR1 LNHNV and CDR2 YYDKDF (reference sequence). The CDR3 loop spans 14 amino acids. V dropped 5 bases and J dropped 2; count of bases not matched to a gene: 4. This chain's CDR3 is CATSFGQGTYEQYF. The DNA for the CDR3 is TGTGCCACCAGCTTTGGACAGGGGACCTACGAGCAGTACTTC.

This chain connects TRBV20-1 to TRBJ2-2; 8 positions match TRBD1. The germline gives CDR1 DFQATT, CDR2 SNEGSKA (reference sequence). CDR3 length equals 16 residues. The V segment lost 3 bases and the J segment 6 bases; nucleotides outside the gene matches: 12. CDR3 DNA sequence: TGCAGTGCTAGTGTGGAAGGCAGGGGGCGCTCCGGGGAGCTGTTTTTT. It encodes CSASVEGRGRSGELFF.

The rearrangement uses TRBV18 and TRBJ1-6; D perhaps matches TRBD1 (5 bases). CDR1 KGHSH and CDR2 LQKENI come from the germline V gene. The germline V and J ends were trimmed by 6 bases and 6 bases, with 12 bases remaining between them. This CDR3 region has 14 residues. The CDR3 DNA reads TGTGCCAGCTCCAACGGGGGGGGTAATTCACCCCTCCACTTT. It yields the protein CASSNGGGNSPLHF.

The CDR3 region has the DNA TGTGCCAGCAGCCCCAGGACAGGCGTTAACTATGGCTACACCTTC. Translating it yields CASSPRTGVNYGYTF. The chain combines TRBV27 with TRBJ1-2, with 7 nucleotides matching TRBD1. In germline, CDR1 is MNHEY, CDR2 SMNVEV (reference sequence). V shed 6 bases and J 1 base; nucleotides not matched to a gene: 8. CDR3 length equals 15 residues.

The chain links TRBV2 to TRBJ2-4; TRBD2 might be the D (6 bases). The CDR3 consists of 16 residues. The V gene lost 2 bases and the J gene lost 0 bases, with 11 bases spanning the gap. Germline CDR1 and CDR2: SNHLY and FYNNEI. The CDR3 loop reads CASSEWGDLAKNIQYF. Written as DNA, the CDR3 is TGTGCCAGCAGTGAATGGGGGGACTTAGCCAAAAACATTCAGTACTTC. Variable domain in full (rest from reference TRBV2 and TRBJ2-4): EPEVTQTPSHQVTQMGQEVILRCVPISNHLYFYWYRQILGQKVEFLVSFYNNEISEKSEIFDDQFSVERPDGSNFTLKIRSTKLEDSAMYFCASSEWGDLAKNIQYFGAGTRLSVL.

The chain recombines TRBV7-6 with TRBJ2-2; TRBD2 matches at 10 bases. The CDR3 length is 16 residues. Germline trimming cut 1 base from V and 7 bases from J; bases unmatched to any gene: 6. Germline V CDR1 and CDR2: SGHVS, FNYEAQ. This CDR3 reads CASSLVTGLASGELFF. The CDR3 nucleotides are TGTGCCAGCAGCTTAGTCACGGGACTAGCGAGCGGGGAGCTGTTTTTT.

The J gene is TRBJ2-7, the V gene TRBV6-1, with unresolved D. The CDR3 spans 14 residues. Germline V CDR1 and CDR2: MNHNS, SASEGT. V lost 3 bases to trimming and J lost 2 bases, with 11 bases between them. The CDR3 DNA reads as TGTGCCAGCAGTGAGTCCCCAGAAACCTACGAGCAGTACTTC. This gives the protein CASSESPETYEQYF.

The V and J genes are TRBV27 and TRBJ1-1, with a possible D match to TRBD1 (6 bases). Germline CDR1 reads MNHEY; CDR2 reads SMNVEV (reference sequence). Trimming took 5 bases from V and 0 from J, leaving 13 bases between them. The CDR3 contains 15 residues. The CDR3 sequence is CASSVLGQLNTEAFF. DNA of the CDR3: TGTGCCAGCAGTGTGTTAGGACAGTTGAACACTGAAGCTTTCTTT.

The chain employs TRBV21-1 and TRBJ2-6; the DNA was not used to check the table's D call, TRBD1. TRBV21-1 is tagged as a pseudogene. There are 16 residues in the CDR3. CDR3 nucleotides: TGTGCCAGCAGCAAAACAGGGGTGTCTGGGGCCAACGTCCTGACTTTC. It is translated as CASSKTGVSGANVLTF.

This clone was counted once. The chain joins TRBV5-8 to TRBJ1-5, with D possibly matching TRBD1 (6 bases). Germline V gives CDR1 SGHTS, CDR2 YDEGEE. The CDR3 covers 17 residues. V lost 0 bases and J lost 6, with 19 bases in between. The chain's CDR3 is CASSLGPGHPAGQPQHF. As DNA, the CDR3 is TGTGCCAGCAGCTTGGGTCCGGGACACCCGGCCGGTCAGCCCCAGCATTTT.

The chain uses TRBV28 and TRBJ1-5, with 10 nucleotides matching TRBD1. Germline-derived CDR1 and CDR2 are MDHEN and SYDVKM. The ends lost 6 bases at V and 0 bases at J; junction bases unmatched: 8. The CDR3 has 17 residues. CDR3 in amino acids: CASRPGQGLYSNQPQHF. The CDR3 DNA follows: TGTGCCAGCAGACCGGGACAGGGGTTATATAGCAATCAGCCCCAGCATTTT. Combining the CDR3 with reference TRBV28 and TRBJ1-5 gives the whole variable domain DVKVTQSSRYLVKRTGEKVFLECVQDMDHENMFWYRQDPGLGLRLIYFSYDVKMKEKGDIPEGYSVSREKKERFSLILESASTNQTSMYLCASRPGQGLYSNQPQHFGDGTRLSIL.

About this clone itself: One junction end does not reproduce the germline sequence, and a read error may be involved. V and J are TRBV7-8 and TRBJ2-1, with 9 bases identical to TRBD2. The CDR3 extends over 11 amino acids. The germline CDR1 and CDR2 sequences are SGHVS and FQNEAQ. Here the CDR3 DNA reads TGTGCCAGCAGCTCTCTAGCGGGGCCACTCTTC. It specifies CASSSLAGPLF.

This sequence joins TRBV3-1 (or the pseudogene TRBV3-2) and TRBJ1-2; maybe TRBD1 (5 bases). The CDR3 is 16 residues long. The V end lost 1 base, the J end lost 0 bases, and 12 bases lay between the germline ends. Germline assignment: CDR1 LGHDT and CDR2 YNNKEL (reference sequence). CDR3 nucleotides: TGTGCCAGCAGCCAAGGGGTGCGGGGCACTAACTATGGCTACACCTTC. Protein: CASSQGVRGTNYGYTF.

The chain recombines TRBV19 with TRBJ1-6; tentatively, D is TRBD1 (5 bases). CDR3 size: 14 residues. Germline V lookup: CDR1 LNHDA, CDR2 SQIVND (reference sequence). Trimming shortened V by 8 bases and J by 8 bases, and 16 bases separated the two germline ends. The CDR3 reads CASQTVPNDSPLHF. In nucleotides, the CDR3 is TGTGCCAGTCAGACAGTCCCAAACGATTCACCCCTCCACTTT.

The chain links TRBV7-9 to TRBJ2-5, with a tentative D call TRBD1 (5 bases). Trimming took 4 bases from V and 4 from J, leaving 22 bases between them. This CDR3 is 17 amino acids long. The germline V gene has CDR1 SEHNR and CDR2 FQNEAQ (reference sequence). The CDR3 DNA is TGTGCCAGCAGCTCCCCCGCCCTCAGGGTTAGGGGAGAGACCCAGTACTTC. It specifies CASSSPALRVRGETQYF.

V and J are TRBV10-3 and TRBJ2-7, with 10 bases matching TRBD2. J lost 1 base, V lost 0 bases, and 6 bases had no gene match. The CDR3 is 17 amino acids. Germline CDR1 reads ENHRY; CDR2 reads SYGVKD. CDR3 sequence: CAISESLTLAGSYEQYF. The CDR3 bases are TGTGCCATCAGTGAGTCCTTAACACTAGCGGGATCCTACGAGCAGTACTTC.